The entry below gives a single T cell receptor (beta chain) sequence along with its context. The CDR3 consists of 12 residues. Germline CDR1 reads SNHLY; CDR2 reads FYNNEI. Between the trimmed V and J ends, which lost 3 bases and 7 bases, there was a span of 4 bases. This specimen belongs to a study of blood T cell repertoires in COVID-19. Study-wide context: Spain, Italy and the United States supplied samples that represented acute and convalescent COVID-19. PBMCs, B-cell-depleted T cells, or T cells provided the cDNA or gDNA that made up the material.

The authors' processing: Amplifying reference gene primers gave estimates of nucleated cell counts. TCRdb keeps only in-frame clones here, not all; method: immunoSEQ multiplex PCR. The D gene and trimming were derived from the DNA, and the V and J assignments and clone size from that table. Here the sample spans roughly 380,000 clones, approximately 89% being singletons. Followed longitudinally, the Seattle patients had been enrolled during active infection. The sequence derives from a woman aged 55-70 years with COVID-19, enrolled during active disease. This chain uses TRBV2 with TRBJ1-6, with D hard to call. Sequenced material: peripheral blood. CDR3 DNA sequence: TGTGCCAGCAGTGAGCGGAATTCACCCCTCCACTTT. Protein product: CASSERNSPLHF.